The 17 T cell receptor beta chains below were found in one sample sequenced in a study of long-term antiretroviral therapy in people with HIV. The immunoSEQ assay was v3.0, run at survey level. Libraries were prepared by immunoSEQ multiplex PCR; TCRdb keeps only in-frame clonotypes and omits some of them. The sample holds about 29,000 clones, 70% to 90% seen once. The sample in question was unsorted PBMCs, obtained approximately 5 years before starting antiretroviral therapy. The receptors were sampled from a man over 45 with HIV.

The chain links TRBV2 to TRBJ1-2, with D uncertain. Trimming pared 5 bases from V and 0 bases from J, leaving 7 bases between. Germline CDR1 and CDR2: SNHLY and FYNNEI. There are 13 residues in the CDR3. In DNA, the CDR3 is TGTGCCAGCAGTATAGAAGCTAACTATGGCTACACCTTC. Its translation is CASSIEANYGYTF.

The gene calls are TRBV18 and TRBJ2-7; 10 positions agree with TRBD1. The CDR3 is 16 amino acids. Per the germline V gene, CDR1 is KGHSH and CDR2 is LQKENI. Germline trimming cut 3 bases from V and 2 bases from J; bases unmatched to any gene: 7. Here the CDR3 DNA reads TGTGCCAGCTCACCCCCGGGACAGGGGACAACCTACGAGCAGTACTTC. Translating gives CASSPPGQGTTYEQYF.

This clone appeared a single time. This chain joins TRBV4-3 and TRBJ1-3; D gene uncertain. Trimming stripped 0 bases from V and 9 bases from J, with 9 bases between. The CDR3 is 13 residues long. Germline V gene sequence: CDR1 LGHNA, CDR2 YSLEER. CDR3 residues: CASSQDAGSTIYF. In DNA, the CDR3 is TGCGCCAGCAGCCAAGATGCGGGCAGCACCATATATTTT.

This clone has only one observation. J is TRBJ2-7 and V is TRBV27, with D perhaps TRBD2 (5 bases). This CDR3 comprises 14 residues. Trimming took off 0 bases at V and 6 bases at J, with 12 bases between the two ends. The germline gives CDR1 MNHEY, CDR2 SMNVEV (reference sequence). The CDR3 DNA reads TGTGCCAGCAGTTTATCAACTGGAGGAGTCGAGCAGTACTTC. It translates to CASSLSTGGVEQYF.

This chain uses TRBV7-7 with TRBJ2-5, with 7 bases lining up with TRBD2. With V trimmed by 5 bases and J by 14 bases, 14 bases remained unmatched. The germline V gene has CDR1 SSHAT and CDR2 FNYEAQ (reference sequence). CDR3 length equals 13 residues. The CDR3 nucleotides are TGTGCCAGCAGCCTAAGCACTAGCGAACTCCTATACTTC. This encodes CASSLSTSELLYF. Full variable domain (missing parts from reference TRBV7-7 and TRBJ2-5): GAGVSQSPRYKVTKRGQDVTLRCDPISSHATLYWYQQALGQGPEFLTYFNYEAQPDKSGLPSDRFSAERPEGSISTLTIQRTEQRDSAMYRCASSLSTSELLYFGPGTRLLVL.

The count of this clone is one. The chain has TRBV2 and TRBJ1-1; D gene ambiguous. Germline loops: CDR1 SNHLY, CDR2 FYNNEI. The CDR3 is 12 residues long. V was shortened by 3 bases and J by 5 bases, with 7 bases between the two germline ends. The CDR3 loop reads CASSEGWTEAFF. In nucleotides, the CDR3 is TGTGCCAGCAGTGAGGGGTGGACTGAAGCTTTCTTT. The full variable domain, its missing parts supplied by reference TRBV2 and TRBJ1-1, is EPEVTQTPSHQVTQMGQEVILRCVPISNHLYFYWYRQILGQKVEFLVSFYNNEISEKSEIFDDQFSVERPDGSNFTLKIRSTKLEDSAMYFCASSEGWTEAFFGQGTRLTVV.

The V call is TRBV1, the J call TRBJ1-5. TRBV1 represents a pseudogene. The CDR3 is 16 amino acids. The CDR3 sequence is CTSSQDRGRRNQPQHF. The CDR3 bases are TGCACCAGCAGCCAAGATCGAGGCAGGAGAAATCAGCCCCAGCATTTT.

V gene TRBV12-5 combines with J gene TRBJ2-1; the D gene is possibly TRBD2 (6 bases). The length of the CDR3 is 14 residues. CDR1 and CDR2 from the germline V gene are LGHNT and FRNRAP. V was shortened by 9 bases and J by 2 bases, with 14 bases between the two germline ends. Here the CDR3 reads CASFTAGPYNEQFF. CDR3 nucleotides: TGTGCTAGCTTCACTGCGGGGCCCTACAATGAGCAGTTCTTC.

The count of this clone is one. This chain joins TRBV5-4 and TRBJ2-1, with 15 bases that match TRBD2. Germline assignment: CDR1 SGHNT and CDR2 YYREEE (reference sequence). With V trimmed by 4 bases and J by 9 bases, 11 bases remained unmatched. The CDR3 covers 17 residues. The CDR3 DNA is TGTGCCAGCAGCCTAGGACTAGCGGGAGGGCCTTATTTTGAGCAGTTCTTC. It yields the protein CASSLGLAGGPYFEQFF.

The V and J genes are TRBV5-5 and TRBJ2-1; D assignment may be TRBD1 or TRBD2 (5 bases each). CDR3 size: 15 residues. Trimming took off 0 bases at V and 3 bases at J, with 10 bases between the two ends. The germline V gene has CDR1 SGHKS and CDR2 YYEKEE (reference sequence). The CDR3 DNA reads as TGTGCCAGCAGCTTGGCCCGGGGCAGCTACAATGAGCAGTTCTTC. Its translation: CASSLARGSYNEQFF.

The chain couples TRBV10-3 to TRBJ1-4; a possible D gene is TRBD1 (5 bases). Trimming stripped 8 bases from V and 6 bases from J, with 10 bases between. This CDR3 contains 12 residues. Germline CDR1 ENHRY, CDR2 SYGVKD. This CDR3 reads CAIGDSDEKLFF. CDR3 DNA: TGTGCCATCGGAGACAGCGATGAAAAACTGTTTTTT.

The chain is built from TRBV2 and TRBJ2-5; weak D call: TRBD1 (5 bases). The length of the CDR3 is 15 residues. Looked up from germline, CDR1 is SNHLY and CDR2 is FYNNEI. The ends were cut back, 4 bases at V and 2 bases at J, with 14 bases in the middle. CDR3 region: CASSATTGYQETQYF. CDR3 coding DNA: TGTGCCAGCAGTGCCACAACAGGTTATCAAGAGACCCAGTACTTC.

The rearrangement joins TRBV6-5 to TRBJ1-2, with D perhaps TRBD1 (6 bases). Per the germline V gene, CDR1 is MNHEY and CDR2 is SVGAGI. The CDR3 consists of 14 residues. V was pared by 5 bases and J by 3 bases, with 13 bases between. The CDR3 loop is CASSLDRSHYGYTF. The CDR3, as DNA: TGTGCCAGCAGTCTGGACAGATCCCACTATGGCTACACCTTC.

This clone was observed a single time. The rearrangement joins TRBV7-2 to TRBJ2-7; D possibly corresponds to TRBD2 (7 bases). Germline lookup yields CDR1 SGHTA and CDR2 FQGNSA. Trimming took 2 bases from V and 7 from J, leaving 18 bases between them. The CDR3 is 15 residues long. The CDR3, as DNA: TGTGCCAGCAGCTTATCGTTGGCGGGGGCGGGGGAGCAGTACTTC. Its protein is CASSLSLAGAGEQYF.

In DNA form, the CDR3 reads TGTGCCAGCAGCTTTCGCCTGCCGGGGGAGGGAGATACGCAGTATTTT. This gives the protein CASSFRLPGEGDTQYF. This chain connects TRBV7-6 to TRBJ2-3; 7 positions match TRBD2. The length of the CDR3 is 16 residues. Germline loops: CDR1 SGHVS, CDR2 FNYEAQ. The J segment lost 5 bases and the V segment lost 3 bases, leaving 11 bases of the junction unmatched.

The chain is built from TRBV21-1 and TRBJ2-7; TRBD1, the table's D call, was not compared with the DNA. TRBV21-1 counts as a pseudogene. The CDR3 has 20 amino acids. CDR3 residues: CASSKAPPFIETGSSYEQYF. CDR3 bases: TGTGCCAGCAGCAAAGCCCCCCCCTTTATAGAGACAGGGAGCTCCTACGAGCAGTACTTC.

In DNA form, the CDR3 reads TGTGCTAGTGGTTTGAGGAAACCCTCAAATGAGCAGTTCTTC. Translation gives CASGLRKPSNEQFF. The chain is built from TRBV12-5 and TRBJ2-1; no firm D call. The CDR3 is 14 amino acids. Trimming removed 2 bases from V and 7 bases from J, with 12 bases in between. From germline, CDR1 is LGHNT and CDR2 FRNRAP.